These 23 T cell receptor beta chains were all obtained from the same sample, sequenced in a study of shared clonotypes between healthy human individuals. The table came from immunoSEQ multiplex PCR; TCRdb's copy has only in-frame clones and leaves some out. The profile covers approximately 2.4 million clones, with approximately 94% appearing a single time and more than 0.1% taken by the ten largest. Specimen: naive CD4+ T cells sorted from blood. The subset denotes: CD45RA+ positively selected. Every receptor here comes from a young man in good health.

The chain employs TRBV25-1 and TRBJ2-2; the match to TRBD1 covers 12 bases. The CDR3 loop spans 15 amino acids. Losses at the gene ends were 4 bases for V and 7 bases for J; bases not matched to a gene: 4. CDR1 and CDR2 (germline): MGHDK, SYGVNS. CDR3 nucleotide sequence: TGTGCCAGCAGTGCGGGACAGGGGGCCGTCGGGGAGCTGTTTTTT. It translates to CASSAGQGAVGELFF.

This clone was seen just once. The chain joins TRBV28 to TRBJ2-7; possibly TRBD1 for D (5 bases). Germline CDR1 MDHEN, CDR2 SYDVKM. Deletions cut 2 bases from V and 8 bases from J, with 10 bases between. CDR3 length: 12 amino acids. CDR3: CASSLPSDKQYF. The DNA for the CDR3 is TGTGCCAGCAGTTTACCCTCGGACAAGCAGTACTTC.

This clone was found a few times. This sample includes further DNA sequences coding for the same CDR3. The J gene is TRBJ2-2, the V gene TRBV5-1; D remains ambiguous. This CDR3 contains 14 residues. Germline V CDR1 and CDR2: SGHRS, YFSETQ. Trimming removed 0 bases from V and 0 bases from J, with 3 bases in between. CDR3 coding DNA: TGCGCCAGCAGCTTGGATCCGAACACCGGGGAGCTGTTTTTT. Translated, it gives CASSLDPNTGELFF.

The CDR3, as DNA: TGTGCCAGCAGCCCCTCCTTTAGCGGGAGGGCCGGAGAGACCCAGTACTTC. Translating it yields CASSPSFSGRAGETQYF. The rearrangement uses TRBV13 and TRBJ2-5, with TRBD2 matching 11 bases. Germline V gene data show CDR1 as PRHDT and CDR2 as FYEKMQ (reference sequence). The trim removed 5 bases at V and 4 bases at J, leaving 12 bases unmatched. The length of the CDR3 is 17 residues.

The chain uses TRBV2 and TRBJ1-6; D possibly corresponds to TRBD1 (5 bases). The V gene's germline CDR1 is SNHLY and CDR2 FYNNEI. The CDR3 consists of 16 residues. V was clipped by 6 bases and J by 5 bases, with 17 bases between them. This CDR3 reads CASSLGTPRNNSPLHF. The CDR3 coding sequence is TGTGCCAGCAGCCTCGGGACTCCTAGAAATAATTCACCCCTCCACTTT.

V is TRBV10-3 and J is TRBJ2-1, with D uncertain. The V end was cut by 10 bases, the J end by 1 base, with 14 bases between. This CDR3 spans 14 amino acids. In germline, CDR1 is ENHRY, CDR2 SYGVKD. The chain's CDR3 is CATLRLGSYNEQFF. The CDR3 region has the DNA TGTGCCACCCTAAGACTGGGATCCTACAATGAGCAGTTCTTC.

The table lists this clone with a count of one. This chain joins TRBV4-2 and TRBJ2-7, with TRBD2 identical over 9 bases. This CDR3 is 14 amino acids long. Germline trimming cut 8 bases from V and 2 bases from J; bases unmatched to any gene: 7. Germline CDR1 reads LGHNA; CDR2 reads YNFKEQ. In DNA form, the CDR3 reads TGTGCCAGCGGAAGGGAGCGGGGGGCCTACGAGCAGTACTTC. Translating gives CASGRERGAYEQYF.

Remarks on this clone: The sample has other DNA sequences that encode this CDR3 too. The chain combines TRBV18 with TRBJ2-7, with no clear D. CDR1 KGHSH and CDR2 LQKENI come from the germline V gene. V shed 2 bases and J shed 4 bases, with 6 bases lying between them. This CDR3 has 12 amino acids. CDR3 residues: CASSPAGYEQYF. In DNA form, the CDR3 reads TGTGCCAGCTCACCAGCAGGATACGAGCAGTACTTC. Using reference TRBV18 and TRBJ2-7 for the parts outside the CDR3, the full variable domain is NAGVMQNPRHLVRRRGQEARLRCSPMKGHSHVYWYRQLPEEGLKFMVYLQKENIIDESGMPKERFSAEFPKEGPSILRIQQVVRGDSAAYFCASSPAGYEQYFGPGTRLTVT.

The genes are TRBV5-4 and TRBJ2-3; D unclear. This CDR3 is built from 14 residues. Deletions cut 4 bases from V and 1 base from J, with 10 bases between. Germline CDR1 SGHNT, CDR2 YYREEE (reference sequence). CDR3 sequence reads: CASSRAFGTDTQYF. As DNA, the CDR3 is TGTGCCAGCAGCAGAGCATTCGGCACAGATACGCAGTATTTT.

The chain combines TRBV5-4 with TRBJ1-2, with 9 bases identical to TRBD1. This CDR3 contains 15 residues. V lost 4 bases and J lost 6; bases outside the gene matches: 10. CDR1 and CDR2 from the germline V gene are SGHNT and YYREEE (reference sequence). CDR3 region: CASSPRDRDSNGYTF. The CDR3 DNA sequence: TGTGCCAGCAGCCCCCGGGACAGGGACTCTAATGGCTACACCTTC.

The CDR3 sequence is CASSELRGNTGELFF. CDR3 sequence (DNA): TGTGCCAGCAGTGAACTACGAGGGAACACCGGGGAGCTGTTTTTT. The V gene is TRBV2, the J gene TRBJ2-2; D gene unclear. The CDR3 length is 15 residues. V was shortened by 2 bases and J by 1 base, with 8 bases between the two germline ends. Germline lookup yields CDR1 SNHLY and CDR2 FYNNEI.

The chain has TRBV19 and TRBJ1-5; unclear D gene. V lost 7 bases to trimming and J lost 0 bases, with 10 bases between them. Per the germline V gene, CDR1 is LNHDA and CDR2 is SQIVND (reference sequence). The CDR3 has 14 amino acids. The CDR3 is CASTGFYSNQPQHF. CDR3 sequence (DNA): TGTGCCAGTACGGGATTCTATAGCAATCAGCCCCAGCATTTT.

This clone was counted a few times. The chain uses TRBV19 and TRBJ2-4, with 14 bases matching TRBD2. Germline values: CDR1 LNHDA, CDR2 SQIVND (reference sequence). Trimming cost V 5 bases and J 3 bases; bases outside gene matches: 9. CDR3 size: 18 residues. Here the CDR3 DNA reads TGTGCCAGTAGTCCCGGGACTAGCGGGAGTTTTGGCAAAAACATTCAGTACTTC. Amino acids: CASSPGTSGSFGKNIQYF.

This clone was seen only once. J is TRBJ1-5 and V is TRBV19; D is undetermined. Trimming stripped 3 bases from V and 10 bases from J, with 13 bases between. This CDR3 region has 13 residues. Germline CDR1 is LNHDA and CDR2 is SQIVND (reference sequence). The CDR3 reads CASSMGFGLPQHF. As DNA, the CDR3 is TGTGCCAGTAGTATGGGTTTTGGACTTCCCCAGCATTTT.

The chain uses TRBV7-9 and TRBJ2-7; a weak D match, TRBD1 (6 bases). The CDR3 is 13 residues long. Germline-derived CDR1 and CDR2 are SEHNR and FQNEAQ (reference sequence). The V end lost 5 bases, the J end lost 2 bases, and 10 bases lay between the germline ends. CDR3 sequence: CASSPGVPYEQYF. CDR3 DNA: TGTGCCAGCAGCCCAGGGGTACCCTACGAGCAGTACTTC.

The chain employs TRBV6-5 and TRBJ2-7, with TRBD2 identical over 9 bases. V dropped 1 base and J dropped 7; count of bases not matched to a gene: 5. Germline V gene data show CDR1 as MNHEY and CDR2 as SVGAGI. The CDR3 is 14 residues long. CDR3 protein: CASSYWREGREQYF. The CDR3 bases are TGTGCCAGCAGTTACTGGCGGGAGGGACGGGAGCAGTACTTC.

The V call is TRBV11-3, the J call TRBJ2-2; tentatively, D is TRBD2 (5 bases). Germline V lookup: CDR1 SGHNT, CDR2 YENEEA. V lost 1 base and J 6 bases, leaving 12 bases between the germline ends. The CDR3 is made up of 15 amino acids. The CDR3 sequence is CASSLGRRGSGELFF. CDR3 in DNA: TGTGCCAGCAGCTTAGGGCGTCGGGGTTCCGGGGAGCTGTTTTTT.

The chain couples TRBV19 to TRBJ2-4; no clear D. The CDR3 consists of 15 residues. Trimming removed 3 bases at V and 3 bases at J, with 12 bases between. Germline V gene data show CDR1 as LNHDA and CDR2 as SQIVND (reference sequence). The CDR3 here is CASSMGSLDKNIQYF. The CDR3 DNA sequence: TGTGCCAGTAGTATGGGCAGCTTAGACAAAAACATTCAGTACTTC.

The V and J genes are TRBV6-6 and TRBJ2-5; a possible D gene is TRBD2 (6 bases). Per the germline V gene, CDR1 is MNHNY and CDR2 is SVGAGI (reference sequence). V was shortened by 5 bases and J by 14 bases, with 21 bases between the two germline ends. CDR3 length: 13 amino acids. The CDR3 sequence: CASSPGLPPTPYF. Here the CDR3 DNA reads TGTGCCAGCAGTCCGGGACTCCCACCAACCCCATACTTC.

The genes are TRBV15 and TRBJ2-5, with 8 positions matching TRBD1. The CDR3 sequence is 18 residues long. Germline CDR1 LNHNV, CDR2 YYDKDF (reference sequence). Unmatched junction bases numbered 10, after V lost 0 bases and J lost 1 base. The CDR3 DNA sequence: TGTGCCACCAGCAGAGATTCAAGGAACAGGGGGGCCCAAGAGACCCAGTACTTC. It is translated as CATSRDSRNRGAQETQYF.

The rearrangement links TRBV28 to TRBJ2-7; D not resolved. V was shortened by 2 bases and J by 1 base, with 6 bases between the two germline ends. Germline lookup yields CDR1 MDHEN and CDR2 SYDVKM. The CDR3 is 13 residues long. This CDR3 reads CASSLARSYEQYF. The CDR3 nucleotides read TGTGCCAGCAGTTTAGCCCGGTCCTACGAGCAGTACTTC.

As concerns this clone: Germline is not matched at one junction end, which may reflect a read error. V is TRBV7-7 and J is TRBJ2-3, with D possibly matching TRBD2 (5 bases). The CDR3 consists of 17 residues. CDR1 is SSHAT, CDR2 FNYEAQ, per germline (reference sequence). The CDR3 DNA follows: TGTGCTAGCAGCCTCACCCCGGGGATAGGGAAGGCAGATACGCAGTATTTT. As protein: CASSLTPGIGKADTQYF.

The chain recombines TRBV5-1 with TRBJ2-1; 8 bases map to TRBD1. This CDR3 has 11 residues. V shed 7 bases, J shed 8 bases, and the junction held 2 bases outside the gene matches. In germline, CDR1 is SGHRS, CDR2 YFSETQ. DNA of the CDR3: TGCGCCAGCCAGGGGGCCTATGAGCAGTTCTTC. The encoded protein is CASQGAYEQFF.